This T cell receptor beta chain was sequenced for a study of cytomegalovirus exposure and HLA in healthy donors. On the study more broadly: In an early release, HLA-typed donors contributed roughly 85 million unique TCR sequences. General study points: Most TCR beta V segments were productive about 90% or about 30% of the time in an earlier analysis.

CDR3 length: 15 amino acids. The V gene end was trimmed by 3 bases and the J gene end by 5 bases; junction bases not matched to a gene: 3. Germline CDR1 reads MNHNS; CDR2 reads SASEGT. PCR involved 60 Vbeta and 13 Jbeta primers. Clones were read by immunoSEQ multiplex PCR, and TCRdb kept only the in-frame ones, dropping some. In the table there are about 200,000 clones, roughly four fifths of which are singletons. Worth noting for this clone: Its antigen is as yet unknown.

This clonotype was obtained from a man aged 35-49 years in good health and CMV-seropositive. Source material: PBMCs. The rearrangement joins TRBV6-1 to TRBJ2-3; 12 nucleotides align to TRBD2. The CDR3 region has the DNA TGTGCCAGCAGTGAGGGACTAGCGGGCGGAGATACGCAGTATTTT. It is translated as CASSEGLAGGDTQYF.